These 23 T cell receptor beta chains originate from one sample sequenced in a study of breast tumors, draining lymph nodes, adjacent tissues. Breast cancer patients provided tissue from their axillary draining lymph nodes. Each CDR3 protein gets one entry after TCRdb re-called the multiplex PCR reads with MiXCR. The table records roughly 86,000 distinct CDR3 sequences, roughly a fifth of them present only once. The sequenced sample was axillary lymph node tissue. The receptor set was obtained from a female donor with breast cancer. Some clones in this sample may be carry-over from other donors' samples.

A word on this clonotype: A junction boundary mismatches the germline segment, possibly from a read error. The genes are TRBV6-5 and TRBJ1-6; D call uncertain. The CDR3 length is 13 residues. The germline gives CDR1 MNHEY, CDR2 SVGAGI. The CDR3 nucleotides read TGTGCCAGTAGTTACTTCGGGAATTCACCCCTCCACTTT. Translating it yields CASSYFGNSPLHF.

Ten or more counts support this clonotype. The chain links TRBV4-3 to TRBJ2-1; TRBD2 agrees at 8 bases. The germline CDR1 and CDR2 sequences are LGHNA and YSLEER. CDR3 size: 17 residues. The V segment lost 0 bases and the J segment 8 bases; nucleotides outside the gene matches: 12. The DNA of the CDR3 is TGCGCCAGCAGCCAAGAACCCAGCGGGAGTGGGAGAGATGAGCAGTTCTTC. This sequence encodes CASSQEPSGSGRDEQFF.

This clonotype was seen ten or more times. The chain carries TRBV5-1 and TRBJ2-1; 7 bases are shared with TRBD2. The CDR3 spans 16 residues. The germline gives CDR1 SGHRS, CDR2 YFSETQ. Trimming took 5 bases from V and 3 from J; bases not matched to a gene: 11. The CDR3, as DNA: TGCGCCAGCAGAGGAGGGGCGGGAGATCGCTACAATGAGCAGTTCTTC. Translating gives CASRGGAGDRYNEQFF.

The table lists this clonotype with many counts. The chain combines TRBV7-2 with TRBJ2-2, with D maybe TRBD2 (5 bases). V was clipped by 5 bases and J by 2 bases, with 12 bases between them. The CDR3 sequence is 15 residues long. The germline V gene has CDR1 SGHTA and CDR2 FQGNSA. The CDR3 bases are TGTGCCAGCAGCGCAAGCGGCAGTAACACCGGGGAGCTGTTTTTT. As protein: CASSASGSNTGELFF.

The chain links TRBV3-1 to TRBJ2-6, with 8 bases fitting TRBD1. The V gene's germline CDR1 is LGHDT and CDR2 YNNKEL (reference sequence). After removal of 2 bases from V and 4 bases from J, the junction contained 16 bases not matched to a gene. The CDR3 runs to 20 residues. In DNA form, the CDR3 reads TGTGCCAGCAGCCAACGCCCTCTGGGACAGGTTGGGTCCGGGGCCAACGTCCTGACTTTC. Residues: CASSQRPLGQVGSGANVLTF.

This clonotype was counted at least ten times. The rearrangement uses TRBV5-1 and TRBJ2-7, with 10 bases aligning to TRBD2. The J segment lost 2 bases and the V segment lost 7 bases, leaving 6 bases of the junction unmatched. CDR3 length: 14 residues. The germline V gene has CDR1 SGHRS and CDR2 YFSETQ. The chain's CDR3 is CASRTSGTTYEQYF. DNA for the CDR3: TGCGCCAGCCGTACTAGCGGGACAACCTACGAGCAGTACTTC.

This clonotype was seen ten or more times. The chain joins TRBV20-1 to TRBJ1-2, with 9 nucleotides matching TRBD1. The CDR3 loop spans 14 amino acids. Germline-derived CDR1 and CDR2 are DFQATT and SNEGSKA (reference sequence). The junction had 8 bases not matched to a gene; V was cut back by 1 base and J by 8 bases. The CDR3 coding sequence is TGCAGTGCTAGAGTCCCCGGGACAGGGTACGGCTACACCTTC. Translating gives CSARVPGTGYGYTF.

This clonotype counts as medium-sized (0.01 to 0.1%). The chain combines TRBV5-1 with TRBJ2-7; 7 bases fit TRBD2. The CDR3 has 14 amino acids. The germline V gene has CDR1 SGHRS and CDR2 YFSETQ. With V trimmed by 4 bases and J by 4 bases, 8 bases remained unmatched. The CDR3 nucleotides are TGCGCCAGCAGCGGTGGCGGGAGCGGGTACGAGCAGTACTTC. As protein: CASSGGGSGYEQYF.

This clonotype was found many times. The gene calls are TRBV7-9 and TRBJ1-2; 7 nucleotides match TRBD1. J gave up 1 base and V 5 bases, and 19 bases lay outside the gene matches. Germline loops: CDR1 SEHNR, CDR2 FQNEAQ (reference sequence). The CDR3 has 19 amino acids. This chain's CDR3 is CASSMTPVTGPHFNYGYTF. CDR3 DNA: TGTGCCAGCAGCATGACCCCCGTGACAGGGCCCCACTTTAACTATGGCTACACCTTC.

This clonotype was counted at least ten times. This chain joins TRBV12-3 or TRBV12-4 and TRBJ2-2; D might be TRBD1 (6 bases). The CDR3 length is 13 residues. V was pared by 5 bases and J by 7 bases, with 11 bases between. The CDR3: CASSAQGSGELFF. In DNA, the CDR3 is TGTGCCAGCAGTGCCCAGGGGAGCGGGGAGCTGTTTTTT.

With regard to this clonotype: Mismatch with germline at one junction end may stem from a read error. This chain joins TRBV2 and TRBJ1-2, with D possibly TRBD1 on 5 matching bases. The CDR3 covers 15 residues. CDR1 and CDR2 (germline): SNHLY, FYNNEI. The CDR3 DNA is TGTGCCGGCAGTGATAAGGTGGGGACGGCTCGGAGCGACACCTTC. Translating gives CAGSDKVGTARSDTF. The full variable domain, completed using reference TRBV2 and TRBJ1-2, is EPEVTQTPSHQVTQMGQEVILRCVPISNHLYFYWYRQILGQKVEFLVSFYNNEISEKSEIFDDQFSVERPDGSNFTLKIRSTKLEDSAMYFCAGSDKVGTARSDTFGSGTRLTVV.

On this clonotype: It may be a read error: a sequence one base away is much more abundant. In nucleotides, the CDR3 is TGTGCCAGCAGCCCCCCACGGACTAGCGACCTCTCCTACGAGCAGTACTTC. As protein: CASSPPRTSDLSYEQYF. The V gene is TRBV6-2 or TRBV6-3, the J gene TRBJ2-7, with 9 bases identical to TRBD2. This CDR3 is 17 amino acids long. V gave up 6 bases and J gave up 0 bases; unmatched junction bases: 12. Germline loops: CDR1 MNHEY, CDR2 SVGEGT.

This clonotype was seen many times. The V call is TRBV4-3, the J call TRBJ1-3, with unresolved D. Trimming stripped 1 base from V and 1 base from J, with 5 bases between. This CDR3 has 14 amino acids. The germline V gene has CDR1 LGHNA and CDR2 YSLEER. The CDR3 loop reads CASSQVGSGNTIYF. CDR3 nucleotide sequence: TGCGCCAGCAGCCAAGTGGGTTCTGGAAACACCATATATTTT.

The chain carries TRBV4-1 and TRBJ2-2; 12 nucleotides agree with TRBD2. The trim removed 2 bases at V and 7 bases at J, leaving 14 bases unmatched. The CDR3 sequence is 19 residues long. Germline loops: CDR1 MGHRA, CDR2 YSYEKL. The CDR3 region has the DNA TGCGCCAGCAGCCAAAGCGCCCTCCTAGCGGGAGGGCCCCACGGGGAGCTGTTTTTT. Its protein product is CASSQSALLAGGPHGELFF.

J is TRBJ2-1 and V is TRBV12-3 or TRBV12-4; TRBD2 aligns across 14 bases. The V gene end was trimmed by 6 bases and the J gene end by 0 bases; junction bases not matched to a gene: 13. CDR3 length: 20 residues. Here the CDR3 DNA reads TGTGCCAGCAGACGACAGGGGGGGACTAGCGGGAGTCTCTCCTACAATGAGCAGTTCTTC. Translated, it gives CASRRQGGTSGSLSYNEQFF.

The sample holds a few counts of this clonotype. The CDR3: CASSIAETVATNEKLFF. As DNA, the CDR3 is TGTGCCAGTAGTATAGCTGAGACGGTTGCAACTAATGAAAAACTGTTTTTT. The genes are TRBV19 and TRBJ1-4; D remains ambiguous. The ends were cut back, 1 base at V and 0 bases at J, with 12 bases in the middle. Germline V gives CDR1 LNHDA, CDR2 SQIVND (reference sequence). This CDR3 comprises 17 residues.

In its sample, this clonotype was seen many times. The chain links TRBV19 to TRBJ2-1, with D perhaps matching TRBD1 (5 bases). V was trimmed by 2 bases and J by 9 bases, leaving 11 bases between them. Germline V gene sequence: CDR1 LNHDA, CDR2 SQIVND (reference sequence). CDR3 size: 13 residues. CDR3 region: CASSIRTSLEQFF. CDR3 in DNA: TGTGCCAGTAGTATACGGACATCACTTGAGCAGTTCTTC.

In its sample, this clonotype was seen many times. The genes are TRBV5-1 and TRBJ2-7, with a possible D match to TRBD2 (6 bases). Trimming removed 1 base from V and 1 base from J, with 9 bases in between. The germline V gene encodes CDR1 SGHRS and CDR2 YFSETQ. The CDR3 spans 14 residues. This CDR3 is CASSLYGSSYEQYF. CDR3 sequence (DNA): TGCGCCAGCAGCTTGTACGGGAGTTCCTACGAGCAGTACTTC. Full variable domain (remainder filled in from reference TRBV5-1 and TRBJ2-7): KAGVTQTPRYLIKTRGQQVTLSCSPISGHRSVSWYQQTPGQGLQFLFEYFSETQRNKGNFPGRFSGRQFSNSRSEMNVSTLELGDSALYLCASSLYGSSYEQYFGPGTRLTVT.

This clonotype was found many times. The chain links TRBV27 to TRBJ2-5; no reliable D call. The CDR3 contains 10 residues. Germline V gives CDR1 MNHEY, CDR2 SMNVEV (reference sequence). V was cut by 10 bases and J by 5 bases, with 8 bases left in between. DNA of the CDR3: TGTGCCACGTTTTTGGAGACCCAGTACTTC. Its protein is CATFLETQYF.

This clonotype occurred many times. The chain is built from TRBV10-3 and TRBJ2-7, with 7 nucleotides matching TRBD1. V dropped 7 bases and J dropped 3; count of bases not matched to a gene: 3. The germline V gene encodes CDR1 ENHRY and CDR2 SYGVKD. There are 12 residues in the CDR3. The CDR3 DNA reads TGTGCCATCAAAGGGGGCGGCTACGAGCAGTACTTC. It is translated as CAIKGGGYEQYF.

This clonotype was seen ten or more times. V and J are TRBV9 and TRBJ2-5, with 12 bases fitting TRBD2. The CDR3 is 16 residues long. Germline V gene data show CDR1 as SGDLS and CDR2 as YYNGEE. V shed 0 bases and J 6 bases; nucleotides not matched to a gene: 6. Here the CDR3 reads CASSVGLAGAAKTQYF. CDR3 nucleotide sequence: TGTGCCAGCAGCGTAGGACTAGCGGGAGCGGCAAAGACCCAGTACTTC.

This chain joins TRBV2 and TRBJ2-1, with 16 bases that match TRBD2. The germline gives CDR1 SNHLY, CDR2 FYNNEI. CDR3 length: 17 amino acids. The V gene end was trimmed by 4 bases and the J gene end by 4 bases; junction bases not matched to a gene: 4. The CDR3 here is CASSGGLAGGQYNEQFF. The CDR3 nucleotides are TGTGCCAGCAGTGGGGGACTAGCGGGAGGGCAGTACAATGAGCAGTTCTTC.

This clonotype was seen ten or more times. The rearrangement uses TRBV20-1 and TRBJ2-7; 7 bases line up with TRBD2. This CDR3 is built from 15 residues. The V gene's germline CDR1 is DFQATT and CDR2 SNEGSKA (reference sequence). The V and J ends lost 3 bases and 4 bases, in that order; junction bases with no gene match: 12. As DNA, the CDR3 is TGCAGTGCTAGCCTACTAGCGAAACCCCCTTACGAGCAGTACTTC. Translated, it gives CSASLLAKPPYEQYF.